The source of this T cell receptor (beta chain) is a study of cytomegalovirus exposure and HLA in healthy donors. Use of 60 Vbeta and 13 Jbeta primers characterized the PCR. The protocol was immunoSEQ multiplex PCR, while the TCRdb copy is restricted to in-frame clones and leaves out a portion. Recorded for this sample: around 100,000 clones. This receptor was taken from a man aged 35-49 years in good health and CMV-seronegative. The sample comprised PBMCs.

The CDR3 here is CASSLSGQKETQYF. In DNA form, the CDR3 reads TGTGCCAGCAGCTTATCTGGACAGAAAGAGACCCAGTACTTC. V gene TRBV7-2 combines with J gene TRBJ2-5; maybe TRBD1 (6 bases). This CDR3 has 14 amino acids. Looked up from germline, CDR1 is SGHTA and CDR2 is FQGNSA. Between the trimmed V and J ends, which lost 2 bases and 3 bases, there was a span of 10 bases.